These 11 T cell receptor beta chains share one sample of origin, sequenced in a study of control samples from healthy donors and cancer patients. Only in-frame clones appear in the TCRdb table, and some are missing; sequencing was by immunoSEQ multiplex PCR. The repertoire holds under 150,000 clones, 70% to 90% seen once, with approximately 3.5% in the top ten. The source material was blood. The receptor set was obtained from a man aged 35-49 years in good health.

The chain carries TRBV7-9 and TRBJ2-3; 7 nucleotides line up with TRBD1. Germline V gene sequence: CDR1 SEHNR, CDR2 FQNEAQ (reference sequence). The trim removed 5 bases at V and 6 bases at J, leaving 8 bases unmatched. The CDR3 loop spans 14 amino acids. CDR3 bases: TGTGCCAGCAGCGGCCGGGACAGAACGGATACGCAGTATTTT. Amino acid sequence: CASSGRDRTDTQYF.

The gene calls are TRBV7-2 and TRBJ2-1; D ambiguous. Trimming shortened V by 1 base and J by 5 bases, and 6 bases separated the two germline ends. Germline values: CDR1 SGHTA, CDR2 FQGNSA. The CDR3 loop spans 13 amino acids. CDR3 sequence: CASSLGQDNEQFF. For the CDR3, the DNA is TGTGCCAGCAGCTTAGGACAAGACAATGAGCAGTTCTTC. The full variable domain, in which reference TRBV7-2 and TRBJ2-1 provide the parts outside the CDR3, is GAGVSQSPSNKVTEKGKDVELRCDPISGHTALYWYRQSLGQGLEFLIYFQGNSAPDKSGLPSDRFSAERTGGSVSTLTIQRTQQEDSAVYLCASSLGQDNEQFFGPGTRLTVL.

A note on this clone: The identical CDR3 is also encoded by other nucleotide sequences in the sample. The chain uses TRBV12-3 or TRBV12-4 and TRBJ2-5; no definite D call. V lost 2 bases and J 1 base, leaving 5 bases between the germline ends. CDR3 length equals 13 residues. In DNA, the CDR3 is TGTGCCAGCAGTTTACGGAGCCAAGAGACCCAGTACTTC. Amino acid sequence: CASSLRSQETQYF.

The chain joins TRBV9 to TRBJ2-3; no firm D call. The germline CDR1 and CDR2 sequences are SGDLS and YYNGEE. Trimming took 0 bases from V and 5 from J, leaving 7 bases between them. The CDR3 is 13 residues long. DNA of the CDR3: TGTGCCAGCAGCGTAGCTCTTGAAGATACGCAGTATTTT. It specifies CASSVALEDTQYF.

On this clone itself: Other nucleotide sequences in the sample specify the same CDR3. CDR3 residues: CASSYYGANYEQYF. DNA for the CDR3: TGTGCCAGCAGTTACTACGGGGCCAACTACGAGCAGTACTTC. V usage is TRBV6-5 and J usage is TRBJ2-7; D might be TRBD1 or TRBD2, each matching 5 bases. The CDR3 is made up of 14 amino acids. Germline V CDR1 and CDR2: MNHEY, SVGAGI. Trimming stripped 1 base from V and 3 bases from J, with 10 bases between.

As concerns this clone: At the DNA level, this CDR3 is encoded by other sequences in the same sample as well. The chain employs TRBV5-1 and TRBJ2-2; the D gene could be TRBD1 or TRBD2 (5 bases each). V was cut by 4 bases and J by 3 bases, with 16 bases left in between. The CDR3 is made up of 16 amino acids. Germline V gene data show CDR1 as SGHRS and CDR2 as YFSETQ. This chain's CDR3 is CASSVRGRGDTGELFF. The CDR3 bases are TGCGCCAGCAGCGTTAGGGGACGGGGTGACACCGGGGAGCTGTTTTTT.

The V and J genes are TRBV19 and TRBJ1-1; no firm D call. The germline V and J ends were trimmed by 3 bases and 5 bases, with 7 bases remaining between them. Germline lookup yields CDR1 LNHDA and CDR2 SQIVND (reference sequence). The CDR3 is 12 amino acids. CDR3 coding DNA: TGTGCCAGTAGTATCCCGGGGACTGAAGCTTTCTTT. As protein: CASSIPGTEAFF.

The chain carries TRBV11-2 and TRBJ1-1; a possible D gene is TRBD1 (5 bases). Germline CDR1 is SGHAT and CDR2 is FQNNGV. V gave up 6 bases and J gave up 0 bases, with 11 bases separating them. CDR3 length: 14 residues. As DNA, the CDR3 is TGTGCCAGCAGGTCGACAGAGATGAACACTGAAGCTTTCTTT. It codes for CASRSTEMNTEAFF.

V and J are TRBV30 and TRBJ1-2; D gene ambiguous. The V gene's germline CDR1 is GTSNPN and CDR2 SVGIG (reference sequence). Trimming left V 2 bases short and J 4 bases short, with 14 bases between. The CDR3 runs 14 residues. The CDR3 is CAWSPGQPGYGYTF. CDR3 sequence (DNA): TGTGCCTGGAGTCCTGGCCAGCCAGGCTATGGCTACACCTTC.

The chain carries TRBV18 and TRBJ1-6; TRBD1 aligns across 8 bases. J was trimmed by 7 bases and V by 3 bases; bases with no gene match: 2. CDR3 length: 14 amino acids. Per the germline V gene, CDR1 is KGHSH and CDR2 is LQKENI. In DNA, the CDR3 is TGTGCCAGCTCACCGGACAGGGAAAATTCACCCCTCCACTTT. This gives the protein CASSPDRENSPLHF.

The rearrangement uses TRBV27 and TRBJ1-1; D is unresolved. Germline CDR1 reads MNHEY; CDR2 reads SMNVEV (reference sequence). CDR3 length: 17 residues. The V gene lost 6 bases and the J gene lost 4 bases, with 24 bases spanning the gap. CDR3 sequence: CASRSDGTGIRSTEAFF. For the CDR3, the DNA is TGTGCCAGCAGATCTGATGGCACCGGGATAAGAAGCACTGAAGCTTTCTTT.